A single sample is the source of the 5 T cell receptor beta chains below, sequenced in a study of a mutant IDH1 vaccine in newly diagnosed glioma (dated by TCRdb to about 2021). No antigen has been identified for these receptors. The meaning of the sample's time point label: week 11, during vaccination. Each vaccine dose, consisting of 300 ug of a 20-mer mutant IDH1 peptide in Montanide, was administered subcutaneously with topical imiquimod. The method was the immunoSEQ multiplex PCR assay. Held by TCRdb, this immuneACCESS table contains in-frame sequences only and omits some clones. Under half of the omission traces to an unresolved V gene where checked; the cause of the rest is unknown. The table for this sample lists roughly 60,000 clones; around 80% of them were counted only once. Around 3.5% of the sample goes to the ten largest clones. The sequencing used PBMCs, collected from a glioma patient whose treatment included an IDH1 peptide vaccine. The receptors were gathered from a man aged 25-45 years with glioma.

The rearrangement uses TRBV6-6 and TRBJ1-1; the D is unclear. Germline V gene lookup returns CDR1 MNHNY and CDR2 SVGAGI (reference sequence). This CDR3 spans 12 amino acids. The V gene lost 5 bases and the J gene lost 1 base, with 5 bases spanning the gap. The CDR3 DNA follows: TGTGCCAGCAGTCCAGCGAACACTGAAGCTTTCTTT. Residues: CASSPANTEAFF.

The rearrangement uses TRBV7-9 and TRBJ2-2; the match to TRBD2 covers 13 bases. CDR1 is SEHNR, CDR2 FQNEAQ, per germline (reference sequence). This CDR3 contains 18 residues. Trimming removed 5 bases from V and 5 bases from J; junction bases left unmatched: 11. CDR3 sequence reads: CASSPGLAGAPGTGELFF. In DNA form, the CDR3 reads TGTGCCAGCAGCCCCGGACTAGCGGGAGCCCCGGGGACCGGGGAGCTGTTTTTT. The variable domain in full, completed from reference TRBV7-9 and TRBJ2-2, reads DTGVSQNPRHKITKRGQNVTFRCDPISEHNRLYWYRQTLGQGPEFLTYFQNEAQLEKSRLLSDRFSAERPKGSFSTLEIQRTEQGDSAMYLCASSPGLAGAPGTGELFFGEGSRLTVL.

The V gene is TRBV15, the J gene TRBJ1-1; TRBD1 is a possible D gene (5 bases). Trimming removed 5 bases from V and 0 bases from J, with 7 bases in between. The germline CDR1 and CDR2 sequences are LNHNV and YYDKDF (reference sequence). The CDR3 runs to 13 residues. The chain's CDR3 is CATSEGMNTEAFF. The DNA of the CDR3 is TGTGCCACCAGCGAGGGGATGAACACTGAAGCTTTCTTT. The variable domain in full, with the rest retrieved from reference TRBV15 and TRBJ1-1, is DAMVIQNPRYQVTQFGKPVTLSCSQTLNHNVMYWYQQKSSQAPKLLFHYYDKDFNNEADTPDNFQSRRPNTSFCFLDIRSPGLGDTAMYLCATSEGMNTEAFFGQGTRLTVV.

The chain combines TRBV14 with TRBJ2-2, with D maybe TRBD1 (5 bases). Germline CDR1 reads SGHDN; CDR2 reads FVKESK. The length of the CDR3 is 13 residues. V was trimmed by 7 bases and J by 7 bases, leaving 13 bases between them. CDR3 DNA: TGTGCCAGCAAGACAGATTATATCGGGGAGCTGTTTTTT. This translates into CASKTDYIGELFF.

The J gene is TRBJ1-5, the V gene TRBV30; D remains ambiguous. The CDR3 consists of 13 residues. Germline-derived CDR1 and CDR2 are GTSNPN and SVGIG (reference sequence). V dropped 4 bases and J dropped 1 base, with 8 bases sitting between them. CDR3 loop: CAWTGGSNQPQHF. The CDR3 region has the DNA TGTGCCTGGACAGGAGGGAGCAATCAGCCCCAGCATTTT.